The 15 T cell receptor beta chains listed next were all sequenced from one sample in a study of CXCR3-negative and CXCR3-positive naive CD8 T cells. Study-wide results and caveats: Relative to CXCR3-negative naive cells, CXCR3-positive naive cells had more hydrophobic TRB CDR3s.

Each TRB cDNA library was prepared by 5' RACE (with UMI labels). TCRdb reprocessed the 5' RACE reads and stores each CDR3 protein as one record, lacking DNA. The table lists around 160,000 distinct CDR3 sequences. Their antigens remain unidentified. Sequenced material: naive CXCR3+ CD8+ T cells from blood. Subset described: CD45RO-CCR7+CD27+CD95- naive CD8+ T cells expressing CXCR3 (TNR3+). The receptors shown here come from a human donor in good health. Some clones in this sample may be carry-over from other donors' samples.

The chain recombines TRBV7-2 with TRBJ2-3; TCRdb gives TRBD2 as the D gene, but with no DNA this cannot be confirmed. This CDR3 contains 19 residues. Germline values: CDR1 SGHTA, CDR2 FQGNSA. This CDR3 is CASSQIWLAGGPSPDTQYF.

The chain recombines TRBV29-1 with TRBJ2-7; there is no DNA to check the TCRdb D call of TRBD1. CDR3 length: 14 amino acids. Looked up from germline, CDR1 is SQVTM and CDR2 is ANQGSEA. Here the CDR3 reads CSVIGTLRSYEQYF.

V is TRBV29-1 and J is TRBJ2-7; TCRdb designates TRBD1, a call that cannot be tested without DNA. Germline CDR1 reads SQVTM; CDR2 reads ANQGSEA. The CDR3 loop spans 13 amino acids. The CDR3 sequence is CSVELTGMDEQYF.

CDR3 loop: CASSWGPGDQAFF. The rearrangement uses TRBV7-6 and TRBJ1-1; the TCRdb D gene call, TRBD1, has no DNA to confirm it. The CDR3 length is 13 residues. Germline V gives CDR1 SGHVS, CDR2 FNYEAQ.

The V call is TRBV27, the J call TRBJ2-2; the TRBD2 assignment by TCRdb is unverifiable without DNA. CDR3 length: 19 amino acids. Germline assignment: CDR1 MNHEY and CDR2 SMNVEV (reference sequence). Here the CDR3 reads CASSYSWTSGTQNTGELFF.

This chain connects TRBV29-1 to TRBJ2-3; the TCRdb D gene call, TRBD2, has no DNA to confirm it. Germline loops: CDR1 SQVTM, CDR2 ANQGSEA. The CDR3 loop spans 13 amino acids. CDR3 protein: CSVMEGGEDTQYF.

The J gene is TRBJ1-2, the V gene TRBV29-1. The CDR3 is made up of 14 amino acids. Germline-derived CDR1 and CDR2 are SQVTM and ANQGSEA. CDR3 sequence: CSVEDKGFGYGYTF.

The J gene is TRBJ1-1, the V gene TRBV6-5; lacking DNA, the TRBD1 call made by TCRdb goes unchecked. Germline CDR1 and CDR2: MNHEY and SVGAGI. This CDR3 is built from 16 residues. CDR3: CASRHSNGGMNTEAFF.

The chain couples TRBV28 to TRBJ2-1; the D call from TCRdb, TRBD2, cannot be confirmed without DNA. Germline lookup yields CDR1 MDHEN and CDR2 SYDVKM. This CDR3 is built from 13 residues. CDR3 residues: CATVGTTYNEQFF.

CDR3 sequence: CASSPPGTETYEQYF. The chain combines TRBV12-3 or TRBV12-4 with TRBJ2-7; the D call of TRBD1 rests on TCRdb alone, since no DNA is present to check it. The CDR3 is 15 residues long.

The chain has TRBV29-1 and TRBJ2-3; TCRdb indicates TRBD1, and absent DNA this call remains unverified. CDR3 length equals 13 residues. Germline V lookup: CDR1 SQVTM, CDR2 ANQGSEA. CDR3 sequence reads: CSVDAGNDYTQYF.

This sequence joins TRBV29-1 and TRBJ1-1. Germline V gives CDR1 SQVTM, CDR2 ANQGSEA. The CDR3 covers 13 residues. The CDR3 here is CTSTRGGGTEAFF.

The chain recombines TRBV10-3 with TRBJ1-1. This CDR3 spans 16 amino acids. Germline CDR1 and CDR2: ENHRY and SYGVKD. The CDR3 protein is CAISESIQGLNTEAFF.

This chain links TRBV15 with TRBJ2-7; TCRdb returns TRBD2, unconfirmable since there is no DNA. Germline assignment: CDR1 LNHNV and CDR2 YYDKDF (reference sequence). The CDR3 consists of 16 residues. The chain's CDR3 is CATSSPSRDYSDEQYF.

This chain connects TRBV10-3 to TRBJ2-7; without DNA, the TCRdb call of TRBD1 cannot be checked. Germline V gene sequence: CDR1 ENHRY, CDR2 SYGVKD. The CDR3 is 17 amino acids. CDR3: CAISGSLGGTEFYEQYF.